This T cell receptor beta chain was captured by sequencing in a study of CD8 T cells in Susac syndrome (dated by TCRdb to about 2019). With regard to the full study: The study used repertoire sequencing to test whether antigen drove CD8+ T cell activation and differentiation in Susac syndrome.

CDR1 and CDR2 are drawn from the germline V gene: SNHLY, FYNNEI. The CDR3 covers 15 residues, taking in both the cysteine and the phenylalanine. CDR3 DNA is the only sequence kept; it has 45 bases, read in frame from the first base. Ends trimmed: V by 4 bases, J by 4 bases; bases unmatched to a gene: 0. A single count supports this clonotype. The clone's antigen remains unknown. The record has no base qualities; no much larger clone is one base away. One read gives only weak evidence. Peripheral blood CD8+ and CD4+ T cells from healthy donors, Susac syndrome patients and multiple sclerosis patients were profiled using high-throughput TCR beta sequencing. The healthy donors served as controls matched for age and sex. Bulk CD8+ and CD4+ T cells were purified magnetically by negative isolation, whereas CD8+ TEMRA cells were enriched by FACS. Blood was drawn into EDTA tubes, processed within 24 hours, and PBMCs were isolated by density gradient centrifugation. PBMCs destined for TCR sequencing were cryopreserved in liquid nitrogen and later thawed in a 37 °C water bath. Purity of sorted or isolated CD4+, CD8+ and CD8+ TEMRA cells was at least 90%.

RNA was extracted with the RNeasy kit and roughly 0.45 to 1 ug was reverse transcribed using random hexamers. TCR beta CDR3 regions were amplified with the immunoSEQ multiplex PCR assay covering 54 Vbeta and 13 Jbeta segments. Bias from PCR amplification was corrected by using a synthetic template baseline for primer optimization and for computational correction. Regarding the original processing steps: Reads were annotated to V, D and J genes according to IMGT and were analyzed with immunoSEQ Analyzer, with only productive sequences retained. To calculate clonality, Shannon entropy was normalized by log2 of the number of productive unique sequences and then subtracted from one. For each patient and control, public and private clones were evaluated among the 100 most prevalent clones. Clones were defined as Susac-specific when absent from the healthy and MS cohorts, from 1052 published viral clones and from other ImmuneACCESS disease sequences. The public reads were reprocessed in TCRdb via fastp at Q25 and MiXCR, keeping in-frame beta chains. Entries that share a CDR3 protein sequence are merged under the most common genes and DNA. For this entry, the V and J calls and clone size follow TCRdb and not the study's own pipeline. This sample comprises approximately 170,000 distinct CDR3 sequences, around 92% of them detected only once. Around 0.08% of the sample is held by the ten biggest clonotypes.

The paper as a whole reports these results and caveats: The TCR sequencing and HLA analysis was acknowledged to have included a relatively small number of individuals.

The chain couples TRBV2 to TRBJ2-3; 15 nucleotides in the junction match TRBD2. This sequence originates from a human donor in good health. Sequencing was performed on CD4+ T cells from PBMCs. The CDR3 corresponds to CASSGTSGRADTQYF. DNA sequence: TGTGCCAGCAGTGGGACTAGCGGGAGGGCAGATACGCAGTATTTT.